The next 18 T cell receptor beta chains were all read from a single sample in a study of read filtering for tumor transcriptome and immune sequencing. This library used roughly 400 ng RNA and molecular barcoded adaptors spanning alpha/delta and beta/gamma chains. TCRdb reanalysed the reads using MiXCR and keeps one entry per CDR3 protein. In the table there are 50,000 or so distinct CDR3 sequences, roughly 19% of which are singletons. Sequencing was done on a sample of a population of CD138-negative cells sorted from bone marrow. The receptors originated from a donor over 35 with multiple myeloma.

Within the sample, this clonotype is medium-sized (0.01 to 0.1%). This chain joins TRBV7-6 and TRBJ2-1; 10 positions match TRBD2. Per germline, CDR1 SGHVS and CDR2 FNYEAQ. The CDR3 runs 16 residues. The V gene end was trimmed by 5 bases and the J gene end by 4 bases; junction bases not matched to a gene: 8. This chain's CDR3 is CASSADSLAGYNEQFF. The CDR3 DNA sequence: TGTGCCAGCAGCGCCGACTCACTAGCGGGATACAATGAGCAGTTCTTC. Looking up the rest from reference TRBV7-6 and TRBJ2-1 gives the full variable domain: GAGVSQSPRYKVTKRGQDVALRCDPISGHVSLYWYRQALGQGPEFLTYFNYEAQQDKSGLPNDRFSAERPEGSISTLTIQRTEQRDSAMYRCASSADSLAGYNEQFFGPGTRLTVL.

This clonotype came up many times. This chain links TRBV9 with TRBJ2-3; tentative D call: TRBD2 (5 bases). CDR3 size: 15 residues. V lost 4 bases to trimming and J lost 1 base, with 13 bases between them. The germline V gene has CDR1 SGDLS and CDR2 YYNGEE. The CDR3 sequence: CASSLTERGTDTQYF. The CDR3 nucleotides are TGTGCCAGCAGCTTAACGGAGAGGGGCACAGATACGCAGTATTTT.

This clonotype was observed many times. The chain combines TRBV14 with TRBJ2-7, with D uncertain. This CDR3 has 13 residues. Trimming took off 8 bases at V and 0 bases at J, with 11 bases between the two ends. The germline V gene has CDR1 SGHDN and CDR2 FVKESK. CDR3 coding DNA: TGTGCCAGCGGCTCGCGGAACTCCTACGAGCAGTACTTC. It yields the protein CASGSRNSYEQYF.

On this clonotype: This may come from a read error, since a much larger clone is one base off. This chain connects TRBV5-1 to TRBJ1-1, with 7 positions matching TRBD1. The CDR3 runs 13 residues. Germline V gives CDR1 SGHRS, CDR2 YFSETQ. Losses at the gene ends were 7 bases for V and 6 bases for J; bases not matched to a gene: 9. The DNA of the CDR3 is TGCGCCAGCGGCGTCGCAGGGGGTTCTGAAGCTTTCTTT. Translation: CASGVAGGSEAFF.

Many counts were recorded for this clonotype. The CDR3 sequence is CASSFLAGEGSEQFF. CDR3 DNA sequence: TGTGCCAGCAGCTTCTTAGCGGGAGAAGGTAGTGAGCAGTTCTTC. This chain joins TRBV7-2 and TRBJ2-1; 9 positions agree with TRBD2. The junction had 9 bases not matched to a gene; V was cut back by 3 bases and J by 9 bases. This CDR3 spans 15 amino acids. The germline V gene has CDR1 SGHTA and CDR2 FQGNSA.

Comment on this clonotype: Since a much larger clone is just one base distant, this may be a read error. The chain couples TRBV7-2 to TRBJ2-2, with D perhaps given as TRBD1 or TRBD2 (5 bases each). Germline V lookup: CDR1 SGHTA, CDR2 FQGNSA. This CDR3 region has 14 residues. Written as DNA, the CDR3 is TGTGCCAGCAGCCCCGACAGTAGGGCCGGGGACCTGTTTTTT. Residues: CASSPDSRAGDLFF.

Of note for this clonotype: Given a much more abundant clone one base away, this may be a read error. This chain connects TRBV5-1 to TRBJ1-1; unclear D gene. Germline V gene sequence: CDR1 SGHRS, CDR2 YFSETQ. The V and J ends lost 2 bases and 3 bases respectively, with 11 bases between them. The CDR3 loop spans 14 amino acids. CDR3 sequence (DNA): TGCGCCAGCAGCTTAATGTCTGCGTACACTGAAGCTTTCTTT. It is translated as CASSLMSAYTEAFF. The complete variable domain, with remaining parts taken from reference TRBV5-1 and TRBJ1-1, reads KAGVTQTPRYLIKTRGQQVTLSCSPISGHRSVSWYQQTPGQGLQFLFEYFSETQRNKGNFPGRFSGRQFSNSRSEMNVSTLELGDSALYLCASSLMSAYTEAFFGQGTRLTVV.

This clonotype was found many times. This chain connects TRBV20-1 to TRBJ2-1, with D possibly matching TRBD1 (5 bases). V gave up 3 bases and J gave up 5 bases, with 14 bases separating them. In germline, CDR1 is DFQATT, CDR2 SNEGSKA (reference sequence). This CDR3 spans 14 amino acids. The CDR3: CSASGAFRDNEQFF. CDR3 sequence (DNA): TGCAGTGCTAGTGGGGCTTTCCGGGACAATGAGCAGTTCTTC.

There are many counts of this clonotype. The V and J genes are TRBV5-5 and TRBJ2-5; 7 bases map to TRBD1. J gave up 5 bases and V 6 bases, and 13 bases lay outside the gene matches. CDR3 length: 15 amino acids. The V gene's germline CDR1 is SGHKS and CDR2 YYEKEE (reference sequence). CDR3 sequence reads: CASMGRTGVEETQYF. The CDR3 coding sequence is TGTGCCAGCATGGGACGAACAGGGGTGGAGGAGACCCAGTACTTC.

Notes on this clonotype: Sequence at one end of the junction differs from germline and may be a read error. V gene TRBV19 combines with J gene TRBJ2-1, with D possibly being TRBD2 (5 bases). The CDR3 has 14 amino acids. In germline, CDR1 is LNHDA, CDR2 SQIVND (reference sequence). CDR3: CTSSTSGTYNEQFF. The CDR3 DNA follows: TGTACCAGTAGTACAAGCGGTACCTACAATGAGCAGTTCTTC.

This clonotype appeared many times. The chain has TRBV5-1 and TRBJ2-1; D may be TRBD2 (6 bases). V was trimmed by 0 bases and J by 6 bases, leaving 13 bases between them. Germline V gene data show CDR1 as SGHRS and CDR2 as YFSETQ. CDR3 length equals 15 residues. For the CDR3, the DNA is TGCGCCAGCAGCTTGGCGGGAGTAGGTGGCAATGAGCAGTTCTTC. Its translation is CASSLAGVGGNEQFF. Supplemented by reference TRBV5-1 and TRBJ2-1, the full variable domain reads KAGVTQTPRYLIKTRGQQVTLSCSPISGHRSVSWYQQTPGQGLQFLFEYFSETQRNKGNFPGRFSGRQFSNSRSEMNVSTLELGDSALYLCASSLAGVGGNEQFFGPGTRLTVL.

Regarding this clonotype: A much larger clonotype is one base distant, so this may be a read error. This CDR3 is missing its conserved last phenylalanine or tryptophan, likely due to a read error. The rearrangement links TRBV7-9 to TRBJ1-1; weak D call: TRBD1 (6 bases). The germline V gene encodes CDR1 SEHNR and CDR2 FQNEAQ (reference sequence). This CDR3 is 16 amino acids long. The V end lost 1 base, the J end lost 5 bases, and 17 bases lay between the germline ends. CDR3 residues: CASSLVAGQGRTEAFS. Here the CDR3 DNA reads TGTGCCAGCAGCTTAGTGGCGGGGCAGGGGCGTACTGAAGCTTTCTCT.

This clonotype was counted only a few times. This may stem from a read error, because a much larger clone lies one nucleotide away. The rearrangement links TRBV6-5 to TRBJ2-3, with 7 bases aligning to TRBD1. The V segment lost 11 bases and the J segment 2 bases; nucleotides outside the gene matches: 7. Per germline, CDR1 MNHEY and CDR2 SVGAGI. The CDR3 is made up of 13 amino acids. The CDR3, as DNA: TGTGCCGGCCGGACAGGTAACACAGATACGCAGTATTTT. Translating gives CAGRTGNTDTQYF.

This clonotype was seen at least ten times. The chain is built from TRBV27 and TRBJ2-1, with 9 bases aligning to TRBD2. There are 18 residues in the CDR3. V shed 2 bases and J 2 bases; nucleotides not matched to a gene: 10. From germline, CDR1 is MNHEY and CDR2 SMNVEV (reference sequence). The CDR3, as DNA: TGTGCCAGCAGTTTACGGCGGGTAGCGGGAGTCACCTACAATGAGCAGTTCTTC. It encodes CASSLRRVAGVTYNEQFF.

This clonotype was found many times. The V call is TRBV11-3, the J call TRBJ2-1; 8 bases map to TRBD2. The CDR3 has 14 residues. Germline V gives CDR1 SGHNT, CDR2 YENEEA. Unmatched junction bases numbered 3, after V lost 4 bases and J lost 4 bases. CDR3 in DNA: TGTGCCAGCAGCTCCGGGACTAGATACAATGAGCAGTTCTTC. Its translation: CASSSGTRYNEQFF.

This clonotype was picked up many times. J is TRBJ2-5 and V is TRBV7-9; TRBD2 matches at 7 bases. This CDR3 is 17 amino acids long. CDR1 and CDR2 (germline): SEHNR, FQNEAQ (reference sequence). With 1 base clipped from V and 3 bases from J, the junction kept 11 bases outside the gene matches. CDR3 loop: CASSLGVGGRSEETQYF. The DNA of the CDR3 is TGTGCCAGCAGCTTAGGAGTTGGCGGGAGATCCGAAGAGACCCAGTACTTC.

Concerning this clonotype: This may come from a read error, since a much larger clone is one base off. The chain recombines TRBV5-1 with TRBJ2-3; D is perhaps TRBD2 (5 bases). Trimming removed 0 bases at V and 9 bases at J, with 17 bases between. The CDR3 sequence is 15 residues long. Germline V CDR1 and CDR2: SGHRS, YFSETQ. CDR3 nucleotide sequence: TGCGCCAGCAGCTTGGCAGTTAGCGTGAGAGGAACGCAGTATTTT. It codes for CASSLAVSVRGTQYF.

Ten or more counts support this clonotype. The rearrangement uses TRBV7-9 and TRBJ1-1, with 11 nucleotides matching TRBD1. In germline, CDR1 is SEHNR, CDR2 FQNEAQ (reference sequence). Trimming took 3 bases from V and 10 from J; bases not matched to a gene: 7. CDR3 length: 14 residues. In DNA, the CDR3 is TGTGCCAGCAGCTTCGGACAGGGGGCCCTTGGAGCTTTCTTT. Encoded protein: CASSFGQGALGAFF.